This T cell receptor beta chain was found in a study of Tregs in tolerant kidney transplant recipients (dated by TCRdb to the late 2010s). Describing the broader study: Transplants used related donors with nonmyeloablative bone marrow transplantation; mixed chimerism was transient in the human trials. Before combined kidney and bone marrow transplantation, this study identified donor-specific regulatory T cells using TCRbeta sequencing and then followed those same cells after transplant.

General study outcomes and caveats: Because only a small number of patients were included, the study had limitations, and the results will need to be validated in larger populations as well as under other immunosuppression protocols. Biological reproducibility was not directly addressed, though technical replication error appeared minimal. Expanding Tregs with activated donor B cells appeared to identify the most biologically relevant and donor-specific TCRbeta repertoire. Donor-specific Treg expansion exceeded global Treg expansion in tolerant patients, suggesting antigen-driven rather than nonspecific expansion. For some patients the PCR primers changed over time, which made it impossible to compare the samples from those patients at the nucleotide level.

Taken from the germline V gene, the CDR1 and CDR2 loops are SGHTS and YDEGEE. From its cysteine to its phenylalanine, the CDR3 spans 15 amino acids. Only the CDR3 portion is preserved as DNA: 45 bases, with reading frame beginning at the first base. V loses 4 bases of germline sequence and J loses 0 bases, and the interval between the two ends is 14 bases. For TCRbeta CDR3 sequencing, genomic DNA was extracted from sorted cells using the QIAGEN DNeasy Blood and Tissue Kit. High-throughput TCRbeta CDR3 sequencing was carried out commercially through immunoSEQ, with PCR amplification with bias correction and internal controls included. As for how the authors treated the data: Unique productive TCRbeta sequences were defined by CDR3 nucleotide sequence where primers matched, otherwise by CDR3 amino acid sequence with Vbeta and Jbeta genes. Sorting error was corrected by removing sequences shared between sorted populations at a frequency ratio of 2:1 or less, and the remaining shared sequences were assigned to the higher population. A sequence counted as donor-reactive if, in CFSE-low cells, the sequence had a frequency of at least 0.01% and was expanded at least 5-fold compared with unstimulated cells. Repertoire divergence was quantified by Jensen-Shannon divergence using the top 100 TCRbeta sequences ranked by frequency. For samples with multiple sequencing runs, sorting error was corrected separately for each run before the runs were pooled. TCRdb provides this immuneACCESS table in a form limited to in-frame rearrangements. Some clones are lacking; in checked studies, under half of them reflect an unresolved V gene, and why the rest are absent is not known. Clone size and the V and J calls come from that table; the DNA yielded D and trimming. Here the sample has about 100,000 clones; around 90% occur a single time. Nearly 0.35% of the sample is held by the ten biggest clonotypes.

The sample's time point label is to be understood as: blood sample drawn before combined kidney and bone marrow transplant. Unstimulated Tregs (CD4+CD25+CD127-), CD4+ non-Tregs (CD4+CD25-), CD4 and CD8 cells were FACS-sorted from thawed PBMCs. The patients were a few recipients of combined kidney and bone marrow transplants from the ITN036ST trial, and samples were available only from these trial subjects. Healthy control blood was processed to PBMCs by Ficoll density gradient and cryopreserved, and patient PBMCs were collected before and after transplant. Worth noting for this clone: Its antigen is unknown. No clone much larger than this one lies a single base away; base qualities are absent.

This TCR came from a human donor who received a combined kidney and bone marrow transplant. The specimen was CD4+ T cells from blood, collected before the transplant. The V and J genes are TRBV5-8 and TRBJ2-7; the D gene remains uncertain. DNA sequence: TGTGCCAGCAGCCGCAGGATGACAAGCTCCTACGAGCAGTACTTC. Its translation reads: CASSRRMTSSYEQYF.